A selection of T cell receptor beta chains follows, all from one sample in a study of T cells after posttransplantation cyclophosphamide. Only in-frame clones appear in the TCRdb table, and some are missing; sequencing was by immunoSEQ multiplex PCR. The sample carries thousands of clones, 82% recorded once. This specimen consisted of CD4+ T cells sorted from blood, obtained 1,000 to 1,200 days after allogeneic stem cell transplant with posttransplant cyclophosphamide. The receptors shown here come from a female patient aged 40-50 years who received an allogeneic stem cell transplant from a related donor, was CMV-positive, and had no GVHD. Some T cells could come from the graft donor. Both conserved end residues are part of each CDR3. The D gene is left open where the match is weak. Some rows have no size entry. The others give once, few or many, or a class for an expanded clone.

abundance,d_gene,v_gene,j_gene,CDR3nt,CDR3aa
few,NA,TRBV6-4,TRBJ2-2,TGTGCCAGCAGCGATGGAGGTTGGACCGGGGAGCTGTTTTTT,CASSDGGWTGELFF
NA,NA,TRBV5-1,TRBJ2-3,TGCGCCAGCAGCCTGATGGGCAGTTCGACAGATACGCAGTATTTT,CASSLMGSSTDTQYF
NA,NA,TRBV9,TRBJ1-1,TGTGCCAGCAGCGCCGGGGGGGCAGAGAACACTGAAGCTTTCTTT,CASSAGGAENTEAFF
medium-sized,NA,TRBV29-1,TRBJ1-1,TGCAGCGTTAGGGAGCCGGGTGAAGCTTTCTTT,CSVREPGEAFF
once,NA,TRBV6-4,TRBJ1-6,TGTGCCAGCAGAGCAGGTCCCCTCGAGAATTCACCCCTCCACTTT,CASRAGPLENSPLHF
NA,NA,TRBV29-1,TRBJ1-1,TGCAGCGTTATCGAGCCGGGACAACCTTTCTTT,CSVIEPGQPFF
NA,TRBD1,TRBV19,TRBJ1-2,TGTGCCAGTAGTAACTCAGGGGGCGAGAACTATGGCTACACCTTC,CASSNSGGENYGYTF
NA,TRBD1,TRBV5-6,TRBJ1-2,TGTGCCAGCAGCTTGGGACAGGGGAACTATGGCTACACCTTC,CASSLGQGNYGYTF
NA,TRBD1,TRBV7-9,TRBJ2-1,TGTGCCAGCAGCCCAAGGGGGCCATTTGAGCAGTTCTTC,CASSPRGPFEQFF
NA,NA,TRBV2,TRBJ1-1,TGTGCCAGCAGCCGGACAGCCTCTGCCACTGAAGCTTTCTTT,CASSRTASATEAFF
NA,NA,TRBV5-1,TRBJ2-7,TGCGCCAGCAGCTTGGACCGTTCGAGCTCCTACGAGCAGTACTTC,CASSLDRSSSYEQYF
NA,NA,TRBV28,TRBJ2-6,TGTGCCAGCAGTTTATTTCTAGGGAGCTCTGGGGCCAACGTCCTGACTTTC,CASSLFLGSSGANVLTF
NA,NA,TRBV25-1,TRBJ2-3,TGTGCCAGCAGTGACTCAGGGGAAGATACGCAGTATTTT,CASSDSGEDTQYF
NA,TRBD1,TRBV10-3,TRBJ2-1,TGTGCCATCGAGGGCAGGGGGAGAGGGGAGCAGTTCTTC,CAIEGRGRGEQFF
NA,TRBD1,TRBV15,TRBJ2-5,TGTGCCACCAGCAGGGACAGGGTAGGAGAGACCCAGTACTTC,CATSRDRVGETQYF
NA,NA,TRBV4-1,TRBJ1-2,TGCGCCAGCAGCCAAGGGGATCGGGGGAGGGATGGCTACACCTTC,CASSQGDRGRDGYTF
NA,TRBD2,TRBV11-1,TRBJ2-3,TGTGCCAGCAGCAGGGCCGGGACTAGCGGGAGCACAGATACGCAGTATTTT,CASSRAGTSGSTDTQYF
NA,TRBD2,TRBV7-3,TRBJ2-3,TGTGCCAGCAGCCAGCCCCTAGCGGGGGGGCCCTCGACGCAGTATTTT,CASSQPLAGGPSTQYF
NA,TRBD1,TRBV5-4,TRBJ1-2,TGTGCCAGCAGCTTAACAGGGGGAGCTAACTATGGCTACACCTTC,CASSLTGGANYGYTF
NA,TRBD1,TRBV5-1,TRBJ1-4,TGCGCCAGCAGCTCCGGACAGGGGGTTGAAAAACTGTTTTTT,CASSSGQGVEKLFF
few,NA,TRBV7-6,TRBJ1-5,TGTGCCAGCAGCTTAACGCCCTCCAGGGCTGGCAATCAGCCCCAGCATTTT,CASSLTPSRAGNQPQHF
NA,NA,TRBV11-2,TRBJ2-1,TGTGCCAGCAGCTCTGTTCTGCGGCTAAACAATGAGCAGTTCTTC,CASSSVLRLNNEQFF
NA,NA,TRBV29-1,TRBJ2-3,TGCAGCGTTTATCGGGGGAAAGATACGCAGTATTTT,CSVYRGKDTQYF
NA,NA,TRBV5-6,TRBJ2-6,TGTGCCAGCAGCTTGGGGGGGGAACCCGGGGCCAACGTCCTGACTTTC,CASSLGGEPGANVLTF
once,TRBD1,TRBV19,TRBJ1-2,TGTGCCAGTAGTTCCACACCCGACAGGGGGTACTATGGCTACACCTTC,CASSSTPDRGYYGYTF
NA,TRBD1,TRBV19,TRBJ2-7,TGTGCCAGTACCCGGACAGGGGATAAATTCGAGCAGTACTTC,CASTRTGDKFEQYF
few,TRBD2,TRBV29-1,TRBJ2-2,TGCAGCGTCCGCAGCGGGGGCCGAACCGGGGAGCTGTTTTTT,CSVRSGGRTGELFF
once,NA,TRBV28,TRBJ2-7,TGTGCCAGCAGAGAAGGGGGTAGCTCCTACGAGCAGTACTTC,CASREGGSSYEQYF